This T cell receptor beta chain was profiled in a study of identical twins. The CDR3 contains 15 residues. CDR1 ENHRY and CDR2 SYGVKD come from the germline V gene. V shed 0 bases and J 8 bases; nucleotides not matched to a gene: 7. TCRdb passed the 5' RACE reads through MiXCR, listing each CDR3 protein once. The data contain hundreds of thousands of distinct CDR3 sequences, around 12% of them seen just once; the ten biggest clones take up under 2%. This clonotype showed up just a few times. Separately, the same data were catalogued under a study of yellow fever vaccine responses in identical twins.

This sequence joins TRBV10-3 and TRBJ2-3, with 8 bases matching TRBD2. Input material: PBMCs. This clonotype originated in a woman under 30 in good health. This chain's CDR3 is CAISESNGGASTQYF. DNA for the CDR3: TGTGCCATCAGTGAGTCGAACGGGGGGGCCAGTACGCAGTATTTT.